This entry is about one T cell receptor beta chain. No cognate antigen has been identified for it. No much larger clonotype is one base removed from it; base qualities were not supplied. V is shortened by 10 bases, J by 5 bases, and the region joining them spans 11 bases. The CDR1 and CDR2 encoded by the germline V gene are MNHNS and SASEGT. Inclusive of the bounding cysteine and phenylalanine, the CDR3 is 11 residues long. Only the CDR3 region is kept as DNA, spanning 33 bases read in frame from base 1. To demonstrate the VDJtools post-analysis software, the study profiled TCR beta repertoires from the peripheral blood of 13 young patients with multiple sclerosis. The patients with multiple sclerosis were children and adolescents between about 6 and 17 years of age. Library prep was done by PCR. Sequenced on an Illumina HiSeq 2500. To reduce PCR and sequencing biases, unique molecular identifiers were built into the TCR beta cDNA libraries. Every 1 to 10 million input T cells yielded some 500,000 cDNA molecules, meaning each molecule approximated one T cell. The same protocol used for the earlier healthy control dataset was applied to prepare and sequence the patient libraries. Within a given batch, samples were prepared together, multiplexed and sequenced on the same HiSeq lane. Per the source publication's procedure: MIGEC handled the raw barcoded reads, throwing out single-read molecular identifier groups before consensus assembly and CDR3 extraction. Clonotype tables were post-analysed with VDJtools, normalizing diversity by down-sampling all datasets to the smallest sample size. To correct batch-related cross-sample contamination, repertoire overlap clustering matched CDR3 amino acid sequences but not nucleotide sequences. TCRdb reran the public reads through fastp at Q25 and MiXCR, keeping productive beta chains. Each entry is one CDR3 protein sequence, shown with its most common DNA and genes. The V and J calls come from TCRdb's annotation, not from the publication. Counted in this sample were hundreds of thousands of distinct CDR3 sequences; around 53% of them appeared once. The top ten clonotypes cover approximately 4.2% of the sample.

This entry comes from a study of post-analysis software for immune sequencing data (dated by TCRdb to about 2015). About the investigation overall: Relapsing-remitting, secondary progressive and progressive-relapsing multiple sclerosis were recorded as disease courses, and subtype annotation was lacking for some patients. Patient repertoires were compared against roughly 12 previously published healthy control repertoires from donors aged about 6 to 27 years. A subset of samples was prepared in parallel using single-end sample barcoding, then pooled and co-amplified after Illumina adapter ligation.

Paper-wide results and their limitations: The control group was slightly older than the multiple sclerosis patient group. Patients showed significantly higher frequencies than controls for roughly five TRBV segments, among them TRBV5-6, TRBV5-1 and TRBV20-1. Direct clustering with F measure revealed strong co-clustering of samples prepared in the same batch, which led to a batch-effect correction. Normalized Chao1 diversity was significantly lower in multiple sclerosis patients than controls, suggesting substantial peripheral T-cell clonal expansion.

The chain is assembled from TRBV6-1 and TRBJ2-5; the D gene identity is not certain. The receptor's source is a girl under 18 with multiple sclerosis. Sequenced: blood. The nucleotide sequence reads TGTGCCAACTCTATTGGGGAGACCCAGTACTTC. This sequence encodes CANSIGETQYF.